The 2 T cell receptor beta chains below were found in one sample sequenced in a study of blood T cell repertoires in COVID-19. The data were produced by immunoSEQ multiplex PCR, yet TCRdb's version contains in-frame clones alone and is incomplete. This table holds about 160,000 clones, 90% to 95% found once. The material sequenced was peripheral blood. The source of these receptors is a woman aged 45 to 65 with acute or convalescent COVID-19.

V usage is TRBV6-5 and J usage is TRBJ1-1; 7 bases align to TRBD1. Trimming removed 5 bases from V and 7 bases from J; junction bases left unmatched: 10. From germline, CDR1 is MNHEY and CDR2 SVGAGI. This CDR3 spans 14 amino acids. The CDR3 DNA is TGTGCCAGCAGTATGACAGGGAAGAAGGGTGAAGCTTTCTTT. Translating gives CASSMTGKKGEAFF.

This clone appeared a single time. V is TRBV15 and J is TRBJ2-3, with D unclear. The V gene lost 1 base and the J gene lost 2 bases, with 7 bases spanning the gap. Per germline, CDR1 LNHNV and CDR2 YYDKDF (reference sequence). The CDR3 has 14 amino acids. CDR3 sequence (DNA): TGTGCCACCAGCAGAGTTGTTTACACAGATACGCAGTATTTT. This translates into CATSRVVYTDTQYF.